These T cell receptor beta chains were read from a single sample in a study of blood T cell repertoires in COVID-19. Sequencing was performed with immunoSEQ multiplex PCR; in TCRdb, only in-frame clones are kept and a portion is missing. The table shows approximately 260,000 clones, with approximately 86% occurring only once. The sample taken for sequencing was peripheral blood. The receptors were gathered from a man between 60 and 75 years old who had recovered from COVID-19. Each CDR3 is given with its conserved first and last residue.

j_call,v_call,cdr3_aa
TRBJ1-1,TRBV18,CASSPRTDTEAFF
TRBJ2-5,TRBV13,CASSSRTSGGETQYF
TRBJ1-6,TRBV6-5,CASSYSKSSYNSPLHF
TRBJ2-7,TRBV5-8,CASSDGQPGLALGFKQYF
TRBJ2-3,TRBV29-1,CSVDPGQGLGDTQYF
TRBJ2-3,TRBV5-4,CASAAATSGGAGDTQYF
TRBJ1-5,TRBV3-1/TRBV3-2,CASSQYDRGQPQHF
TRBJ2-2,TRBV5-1,CASSLSLANTGELFF
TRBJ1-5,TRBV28,CASSLFSGGSNQPQHF
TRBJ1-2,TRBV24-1,CATRDREAYGYTF
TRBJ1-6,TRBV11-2,CASSPIGTGGSPLHF
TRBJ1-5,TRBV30,CAWSRGSTSNQPQHF
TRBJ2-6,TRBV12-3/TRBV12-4,CASSFIGANVLTF
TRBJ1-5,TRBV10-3,CAISERQASNQPQHF
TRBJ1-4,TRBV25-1,CASSGGTGGRREKLFF
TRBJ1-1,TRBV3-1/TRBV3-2,CASSYDRATEAFF
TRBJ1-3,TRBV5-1,CASSFIGGGNTIYF
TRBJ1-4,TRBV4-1,CASSQDDPGRREKLFF
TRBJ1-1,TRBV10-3,CAIRVGTEAFF
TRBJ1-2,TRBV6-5,CASSSSGGLIYGYTF
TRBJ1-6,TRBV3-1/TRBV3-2,CASSQGAGAPLHF
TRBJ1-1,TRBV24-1,CATSDGGDRTEAFF
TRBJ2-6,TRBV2,CASTGAGANVLTF
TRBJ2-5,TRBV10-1,CASSDSRQETQYF
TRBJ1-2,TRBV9,CASSVAARVGYGYTF
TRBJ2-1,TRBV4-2,CASSQERIAAYNEQFF
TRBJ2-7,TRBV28,CASSLIQGEVEQYF
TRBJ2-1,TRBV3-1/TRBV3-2,CASSQDLRGEQFF
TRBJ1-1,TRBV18,CASSEKQGATEAFF
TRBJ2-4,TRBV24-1,CATSARDRGHIQYF
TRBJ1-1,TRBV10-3,CAISAFPSTEAFF
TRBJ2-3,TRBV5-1,CASSTAGLDTQYF
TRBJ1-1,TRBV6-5,CASSRTSGGESEAFF
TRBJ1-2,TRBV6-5,CASRPDGQGDGYTF
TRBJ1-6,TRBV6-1,CASSEGINSPLHF
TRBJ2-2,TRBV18,CASSPPVAGTGELFF
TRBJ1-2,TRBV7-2,CASSLRRGGYTF
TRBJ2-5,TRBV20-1,CSASGTSPQETQYF
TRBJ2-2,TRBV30,CAWTSRGTSPNTGELFF
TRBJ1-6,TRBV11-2,CASSGTGFNSPLHF
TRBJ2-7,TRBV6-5,CASSYKEGLSGEQYF
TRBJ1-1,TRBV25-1,CASSPRDRKNTEAFF
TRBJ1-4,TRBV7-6,CASSKTGRPDEKLFF
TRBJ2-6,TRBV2,CASRGGQGTGANVLTF
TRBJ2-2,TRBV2,CASSTGQGTGELFF
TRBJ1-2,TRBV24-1,CATSDTGQGEGGYTF
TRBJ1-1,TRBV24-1,CATSDRTGQAFF
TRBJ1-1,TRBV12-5,CASGFSGQPEAFF
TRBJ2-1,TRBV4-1,CASSHGIGLAGGPGEQFF